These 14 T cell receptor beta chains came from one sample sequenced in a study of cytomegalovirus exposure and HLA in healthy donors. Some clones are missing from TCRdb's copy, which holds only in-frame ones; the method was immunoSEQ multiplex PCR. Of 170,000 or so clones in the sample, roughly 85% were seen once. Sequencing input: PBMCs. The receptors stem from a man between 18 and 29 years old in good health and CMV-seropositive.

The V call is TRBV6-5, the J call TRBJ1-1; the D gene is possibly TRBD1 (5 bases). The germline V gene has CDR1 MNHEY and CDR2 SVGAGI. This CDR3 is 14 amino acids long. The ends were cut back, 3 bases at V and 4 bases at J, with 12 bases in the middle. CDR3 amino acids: CASSYERGGTEAFF. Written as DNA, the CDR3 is TGTGCCAGCAGTTATGAGAGGGGAGGCACTGAAGCTTTCTTT.

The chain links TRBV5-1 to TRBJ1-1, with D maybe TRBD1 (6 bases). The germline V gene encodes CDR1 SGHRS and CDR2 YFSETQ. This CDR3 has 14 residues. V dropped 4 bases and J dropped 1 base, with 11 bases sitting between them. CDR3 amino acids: CASSLQGRNTEAFF. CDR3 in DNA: TGCGCCAGCAGCCTTCAGGGGAGGAACACTGAAGCTTTCTTT.

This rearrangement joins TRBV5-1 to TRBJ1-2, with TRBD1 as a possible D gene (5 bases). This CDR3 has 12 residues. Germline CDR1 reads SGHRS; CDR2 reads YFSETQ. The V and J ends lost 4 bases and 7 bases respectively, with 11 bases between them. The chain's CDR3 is CASSPQGSGYTF. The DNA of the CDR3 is TGCGCCAGCAGCCCGCAGGGTAGTGGCTACACCTTC.

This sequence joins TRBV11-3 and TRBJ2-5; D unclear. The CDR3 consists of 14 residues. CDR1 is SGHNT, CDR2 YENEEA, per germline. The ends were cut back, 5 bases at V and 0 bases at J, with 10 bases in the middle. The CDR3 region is CASSLPRNQETQYF. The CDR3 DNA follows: TGTGCCAGCAGCCTCCCGCGGAACCAAGAGACCCAGTACTTC.

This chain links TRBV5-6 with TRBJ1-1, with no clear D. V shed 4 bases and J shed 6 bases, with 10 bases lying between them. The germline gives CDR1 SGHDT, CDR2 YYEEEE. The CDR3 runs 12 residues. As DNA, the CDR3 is TGTGCCAGCAGCGGAGGGAGTCCTGAAGCTTTCTTT. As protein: CASSGGSPEAFF.

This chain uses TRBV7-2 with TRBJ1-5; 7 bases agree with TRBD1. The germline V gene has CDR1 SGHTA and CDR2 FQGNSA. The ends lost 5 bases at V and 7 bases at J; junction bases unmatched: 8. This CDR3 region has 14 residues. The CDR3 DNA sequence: TGTGCCAGCAGCGTAGGAGACAGGGCCCAGCCCCAGCATTTT. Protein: CASSVGDRAQPQHF.

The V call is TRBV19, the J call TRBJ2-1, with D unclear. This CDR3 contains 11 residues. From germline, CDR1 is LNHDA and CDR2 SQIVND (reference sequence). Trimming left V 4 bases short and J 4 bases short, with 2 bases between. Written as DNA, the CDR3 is TGTGCCAGTAGTACTTACAATGAGCAGTTCTTC. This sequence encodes CASSTYNEQFF.

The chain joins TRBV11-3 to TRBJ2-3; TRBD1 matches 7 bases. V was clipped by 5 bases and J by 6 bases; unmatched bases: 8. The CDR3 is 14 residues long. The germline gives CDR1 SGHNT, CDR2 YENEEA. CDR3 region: CASSRDSPVDTQYF. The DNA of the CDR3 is TGTGCCAGCAGCCGGGACAGCCCGGTCGATACGCAGTATTTT.

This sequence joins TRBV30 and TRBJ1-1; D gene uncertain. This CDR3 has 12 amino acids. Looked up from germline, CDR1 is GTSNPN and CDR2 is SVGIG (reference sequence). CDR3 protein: CAFATSNTEAFF. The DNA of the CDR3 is TGTGCTTTCGCGACTTCGAACACTGAAGCTTTCTTT.

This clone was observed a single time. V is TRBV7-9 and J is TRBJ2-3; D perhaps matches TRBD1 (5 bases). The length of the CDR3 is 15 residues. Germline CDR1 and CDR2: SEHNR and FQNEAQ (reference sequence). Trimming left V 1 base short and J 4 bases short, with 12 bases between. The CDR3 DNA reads TGTGCCAGCAGCTTAGTTCCCCAGGGCTCAGATACGCAGTATTTT. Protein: CASSLVPQGSDTQYF.

CDR3 coding DNA: TGCGCCAGCAGCACCCGATCCGGGACTAGCGGAAACACCGGGGAGCTGTTTTTT. This gives the protein CASSTRSGTSGNTGELFF. This rearrangement joins TRBV5-1 to TRBJ2-2; 11 bases are shared with TRBD2. The ends lost 4 bases at V and 2 bases at J; junction bases unmatched: 10. Per germline, CDR1 SGHRS and CDR2 YFSETQ. There are 18 residues in the CDR3.

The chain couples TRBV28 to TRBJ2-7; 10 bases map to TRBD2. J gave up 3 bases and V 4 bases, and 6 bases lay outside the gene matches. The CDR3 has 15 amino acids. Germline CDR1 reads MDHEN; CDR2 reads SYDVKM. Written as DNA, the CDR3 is TGTGCCAGCAGTTCCCCAGCGGGGGGGAACTACGAGCAGTACTTC. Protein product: CASSSPAGGNYEQYF.

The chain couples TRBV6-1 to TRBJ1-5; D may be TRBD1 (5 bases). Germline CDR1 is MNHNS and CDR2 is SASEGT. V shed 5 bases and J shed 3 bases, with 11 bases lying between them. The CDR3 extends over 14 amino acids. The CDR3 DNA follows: TGTGCCAGCAGTACGACAGAGATCAATCAGCCCCAGCATTTT. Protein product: CASSTTEINQPQHF.

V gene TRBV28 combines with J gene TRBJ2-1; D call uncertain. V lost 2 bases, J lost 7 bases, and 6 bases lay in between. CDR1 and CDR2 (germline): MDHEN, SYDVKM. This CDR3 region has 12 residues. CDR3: CASSLISNEQFF. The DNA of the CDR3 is TGTGCCAGCAGTTTAATTTCTAATGAGCAGTTCTTC.